Listed below are T cell receptor beta chains from one sample, sequenced in a study of Graves' ophthalmopathy and Graves' hyperthyroidism. Via MiXCR, TCRdb re-called the multiplex PCR reads, giving one row per CDR3 protein. Of about 220,000 distinct CDR3 sequences listed, under 25% were seen once; the top ten hold roughly 42%. The sequencing sample was made of peripheral blood. The receptors stem from a woman aged 45-65 years with Graves' ophthalmopathy. CDR3s include the opening cysteine and the closing phenylalanine or tryptophan. A D gene is named only where the DNA matches it firmly. A clone size is listed for some rows: how often the clone was seen (once, few, many), or a class if it is expanded.

abundance,len,j_gene,d_gene,v_gene,CDR3nt,CDR3aa
NA,16,TRBJ1-6,NA,TRBV18,TGTGCCAGCTCACCAGACAGGTTGGCCGTGAATTCACCCCTCCACTTT,CASSPDRLAVNSPLHF
NA,13,TRBJ2-7,NA,TRBV3-1,TGTGCCAGCAGCCCGTCCCAGGGGCTCGAGCAGTACTTC,CASSPSQGLEQYF
NA,16,TRBJ2-1,TRBD2,TRBV7-2,TGTGCCAGCAGCTTACAAAGACTAGCGGGATATCTTGAGCAGTTCTTC,CASSLQRLAGYLEQFF
many,15,TRBJ2-5,NA,TRBV2,TGTGCCAGCAGTGAAGCGCTTGGCCCCGGAGGGACCCAGTACTTC,CASSEALGPGGTQYF
many,15,TRBJ2-7,TRBD2,TRBV12-3/TRBV12-4,TGTGCCAGCAGTGGACTAGCGCCGAGCTCCTACGAGCAGTACTTC,CASSGLAPSSYEQYF
many,15,TRBJ1-5,NA,TRBV6-5,TGTGCCAGTTACGGACAGCCGTATAGCAATCAGCCCCAGCATTTT,CASYGQPYSNQPQHF
NA,15,TRBJ1-5,NA,TRBV12-3/TRBV12-4,TGTGCCAGCAGTCTCCGCACGGGTTCGGATCAGCCCCAGCATTTT,CASSLRTGSDQPQHF
NA,15,TRBJ1-1,NA,TRBV29-1,TGCAGCGCCACCACCCGGGGGGCGGGGGACACTGAAGCTTTCTTT,CSATTRGAGDTEAFF
many,16,TRBJ2-5,TRBD2,TRBV11-2,TGTGCCAGCAGCTCCTGGACTAGCGGGACCCAAGAGACCCAGTACTTC,CASSSWTSGTQETQYF
many,13,TRBJ1-1,NA,TRBV19,TGTGCCAGTAGTACCGGACAGACCTCTGAAGCTTTCTTT,CASSTGQTSEAFF
NA,14,TRBJ1-1,NA,TRBV10-3,TGTGCCATCAGTGAGTCGAGGGGGGGAACTGAAGCTTTCTTT,CAISESRGGTEAFF
NA,13,TRBJ2-4,TRBD1,TRBV15,TGTACCACCAGAGGGACAGGGGGCAACATTCAGTACTTC,CTTRGTGGNIQYF
many,13,TRBJ2-5,TRBD2,TRBV6-1,TGTGCCAGCAGTCTAGCGGGAGCTGGGACCCAGTACTTC,CASSLAGAGTQYF
NA,14,TRBJ2-5,NA,TRBV28,TGTGCCAGCAGTCAACACTTAACCCAAGAGACCCAGTACTTC,CASSQHLTQETQYF
NA,15,TRBJ2-7,TRBD1,TRBV7-9,TGTGCCAGCAGTGCACCCGGGACAGGGGGCTACGAGCAGTACTTC,CASSAPGTGGYEQYF
many,19,TRBJ2-5,TRBD2,TRBV6-4,TGTGCCAGCAGTCCCCCCCGTGGGACTAGCGGGAGAATTTGGGAGACCCAGTACTTC,CASSPPRGTSGRIWETQYF
many,14,TRBJ1-1,TRBD1,TRBV5-1,TGCGCCAGCAGTTCGGGACAGACGTTCACTGAAGCTTTCTTT,CASSSGQTFTEAFF
many,15,TRBJ1-6,NA,TRBV4-1,TGCGCCAGCAGCCAAAGGTGGCAGGGAGGTTCACCCCTCCACTTT,CASSQRWQGGSPLHF
once,13,TRBJ1-1,NA,TRBV30,TGTGCCTGGAACCGACAGACGAACACTGAAGCTTTCTTT,CAWNRQTNTEAFF
NA,13,TRBJ2-5,NA,TRBV10-3,TGTGCCACCCTAGGCCCGTGGGAAGAGACCCAGTACTTC,CATLGPWEETQYF
many,17,TRBJ1-2,NA,TRBV6-5,TGTGCCAGCAGTTACTCTGGGGGGGGTGCGGCTAACTATGGCTACACCTTC,CASSYSGGGAANYGYTF
many,15,TRBJ1-5,TRBD1,TRBV6-1,TGTGCCAGCAGTACAGGGGGGTCTCACAATCAGCCCCAGCATTTT,CASSTGGSHNQPQHF
many,14,TRBJ1-1,TRBD1,TRBV5-1,TGCGCCAGCAGCGGGGGACAGAGGAACACTGAAGCTTTCTTT,CASSGGQRNTEAFF
NA,14,TRBJ2-7,NA,TRBV6-5,TGTGCCAGCAGTTACAGGGAGGACGGGTACGAGCAGTACTTC,CASSYREDGYEQYF
NA,17,TRBJ2-2,TRBD2,TRBV27,TGTGCCAGCGGTCATAATCTAGCGGGAGCGAACACCGGGGAGCTGTTTTTT,CASGHNLAGANTGELFF
many,13,TRBJ1-1,TRBD1,TRBV6-1,TGTGCCAGTAACCCGACAGGGCGCACTGAAGCTTTCTTT,CASNPTGRTEAFF
many,15,TRBJ1-5,NA,TRBV20-1,TGCAGTGCTAGGGATAGGGGTGGGCGCAATCAGCCCCAGCATTTT,CSARDRGGRNQPQHF
NA,15,TRBJ1-1,TRBD1,TRBV5-1,TGCGCCAGCTTCCCCCAGGGACAGCAGAACACTGAAGCTTTCTTT,CASFPQGQQNTEAFF
many,13,TRBJ1-2,NA,TRBV28,TGTGCCAGCACCCCTCCGCGAAACTATGGCTACACCTTC,CASTPPRNYGYTF
many,11,TRBJ2-7,NA,TRBV29-1,TGCAGCGTTGGGGGCAACTACGAGCAGTACTTC,CSVGGNYEQYF
many,14,TRBJ1-1,NA,TRBV6-5,TGTGCCAGCAGTTACACAACAGGGTCCACTGAAGCTTTCTTT,CASSYTTGSTEAFF
many,18,TRBJ2-5,NA,TRBV5-5,TGTGCCAGCAGCTTGGGTGGGGGATTGGTAGGGAGCCAAGAGACCCAGTACTTC,CASSLGGGLVGSQETQYF
many,13,TRBJ2-7,NA,TRBV27,TGTGCCACCCCAACCATAGTGACCTACGAGCAGTACTTC,CATPTIVTYEQYF
many,17,TRBJ2-7,TRBD1,TRBV6-5,TGTGCCAGCAGTTACTCGGGGACGACAGGGTGGAGCTACGAGCAGTACTTC,CASSYSGTTGWSYEQYF
many,13,TRBJ1-1,NA,TRBV30,TGTGCCTGGAGCAGGAACATGAACACTGAAGCTTTCTTT,CAWSRNMNTEAFF
few,15,TRBJ1-5,NA,TRBV7-9,TGTGCCAGCAGCCGTTCAGGGATCGTTAATCAGCCCCAGCATTTT,CASSRSGIVNQPQHF
many,15,TRBJ2-7,TRBD1,TRBV20-1,TGCAGTGCTAGAATGGGACAGGGGGCAGCCTACGAGCAGTACTTC,CSARMGQGAAYEQYF
many,14,TRBJ2-7,NA,TRBV5-1,TGCGCCAGCAGCTTTGACGGGAGCTCCTACGAGCAGTACTTC,CASSFDGSSYEQYF
many,15,TRBJ2-7,NA,TRBV18,TGTGCCAGCTCACCACCGGTCGGCGCAACCTACGAGCAGTACTTC,CASSPPVGATYEQYF
NA,16,TRBJ1-1,NA,TRBV6-1,TGTGCCAGTGGTCTAGACAGCTTTGAAATGAACACTGAAGCTTTCTTT,CASGLDSFEMNTEAFF
NA,13,TRBJ1-2,NA,TRBV2,TGTGCCAGCAGTAAGGGAGTTAACTATGGCTACACCTTC,CASSKGVNYGYTF
NA,15,TRBJ2-2,TRBD1,TRBV24-1,TGTGCCACTAGACCGGGACAGGGGACCACCGGGGAGCTGTTTTTT,CATRPGQGTTGELFF
few,15,TRBJ2-7,TRBD2,TRBV30,TGTGCCTGGAGTTGGGGATGGACTAGCGGGAACGAGCAGTACTTC,CAWSWGWTSGNEQYF
NA,13,TRBJ1-1,TRBD1,TRBV2,TGTGCCAGCCAACGACAGGGGAACACTGAAGCTTTCTTT,CASQRQGNTEAFF
many,15,TRBJ2-6,NA,TRBV7-9,TGTGCCAGCAGCCATCCTGACTCTGGGGCCAACGTCCTGACTTTC,CASSHPDSGANVLTF
many,13,TRBJ1-2,NA,TRBV12-3/TRBV12-4,TGTGCCAGCAGTTCACTTTCTAACTATGGCTACACCTTC,CASSSLSNYGYTF
many,13,TRBJ1-2,NA,TRBV30,TGTGCCTGGATTGCCTCGGACGACTATGGCTACACCTTC,CAWIASDDYGYTF
many,13,TRBJ1-1,TRBD1,TRBV3-1,TGTGCCAGCAGCTTCCGGGACAGGGCCCAAGCTTTCTTT,CASSFRDRAQAFF
many,13,TRBJ2-7,NA,TRBV7-8,TGTGCCAGCAGCTTATTGGGTCTGGGGGAGCAGTACTTC,CASSLLGLGEQYF
NA,15,TRBJ2-7,TRBD2,TRBV5-1,TGCGCCAGCAGCTTGGAGTCGGGAGGGTTCTACGAGCAGTACTTC,CASSLESGGFYEQYF
NA,14,TRBJ2-7,NA,TRBV12-3/TRBV12-4,TGTGCCAGCAGTCCCCGGAGGGGGGTGGACGAGCAGTACTTC,CASSPRRGVDEQYF
many,15,TRBJ1-5,NA,TRBV7-8,TGTGCCAGCAGCCCATACAGTGGACGCAATCAGCCCCAGCATTTT,CASSPYSGRNQPQHF
many,17,TRBJ2-3,NA,TRBV27,TGTGCCAGCAGTTTTTCCCGTTATGGAGGTCGCACAGATACGCAGTATTTT,CASSFSRYGGRTDTQYF